Listed below are T cell receptor beta chains from one sample, sequenced in a study of cytomegalovirus exposure and HLA in healthy donors. Sequenced by immunoSEQ multiplex PCR; TCRdb stores in-frame clones only, minus some. The top ten hold more than 0.4% of the sample, which has 160,000 or so clones, roughly four fifths seen once. The specimen sequenced was PBMCs. The origin of the receptors is a woman in her forties or fifties in good health and CMV-seronegative. Each CDR3 is given without its conserved first and last residue. Fields, in order: J gene, V gene, CDR3 protein.

J gene: TRBJ1-3; V gene: TRBV5-1; CDR3 protein: ASSPDRIQRGNTIY
J gene: TRBJ1-5; V gene: TRBV10-3; CDR3 protein: AISESGGGNQPQH
J gene: TRBJ2-1; V gene: TRBV7-3; CDR3 protein: ASSLGLAGNNEQF
J gene: TRBJ2-1; V gene: TRBV15; CDR3 protein: ATSRDAAEQF
J gene: TRBJ2-1; V gene: TRBV27; CDR3 protein: ASRVGTGNEQF
J gene: TRBJ2-7; V gene: TRBV4-1; CDR3 protein: ASSLDRGLYEQY
J gene: TRBJ2-5; V gene: TRBV12-5; CDR3 protein: ASGLGLKETQY
J gene: TRBJ1-4; V gene: TRBV11-2; CDR3 protein: ASSLFLNEKLF
J gene: TRBJ2-5; V gene: TRBV11-2; CDR3 protein: ASSRGLAGGPRQETQY
J gene: TRBJ1-1; V gene: TRBV2; CDR3 protein: ASRVWTENTEAF
J gene: TRBJ2-1; V gene: TRBV9; CDR3 protein: ASSETSGNFYNEQF
J gene: TRBJ1-3; V gene: TRBV4-1; CDR3 protein: ASSQAPGFSGNTIY
J gene: TRBJ1-6; V gene: TRBV30; CDR3 protein: AWKDRAGSYNSPLH
J gene: TRBJ1-2; V gene: TRBV28; CDR3 protein: ASGGGSNYGGYT
J gene: TRBJ1-3; V gene: TRBV19; CDR3 protein: ASRSQGTGNTIY
J gene: TRBJ2-3; V gene: TRBV30; CDR3 protein: AWSPNEGDTQY
J gene: TRBJ2-1; V gene: TRBV7-6; CDR3 protein: ASSLAGGGTYNEQF
J gene: TRBJ2-5; V gene: TRBV5-1; CDR3 protein: ASSLMGLGLARETQY
J gene: TRBJ1-1; V gene: TRBV5-4; CDR3 protein: ASYGVGGTEAF
J gene: .; V gene: TRBV7-5; CDR3 protein: ARSQTPEGTYEQY
J gene: TRBJ1-5; V gene: TRBV2; CDR3 protein: ASSVGGAQPQH
J gene: TRBJ2-5; V gene: TRBV4-2; CDR3 protein: ASSPRDNEETQY
J gene: TRBJ2-1; V gene: TRBV4-3; CDR3 protein: ASSQDQAASYNEQF
J gene: TRBJ1-1; V gene: TRBV28; CDR3 protein: ASSLPRGLTEAF
J gene: TRBJ2-5; V gene: TRBV15; CDR3 protein: ATTRTGQGSEQY
J gene: TRBJ2-7; V gene: TRBV28; CDR3 protein: ASSLLAGAYEQY
J gene: TRBJ2-5; V gene: TRBV7-3; CDR3 protein: ASSPGAGGPQETQY
J gene: TRBJ2-7; V gene: TRBV5-6; CDR3 protein: ASSFAGQGLYEQY